This is a list of T cell receptor beta chains from one sample in a study of shared clonotypes between healthy human individuals. The repertoire was sequenced with immunoSEQ multiplex PCR; TCRdb's copy has only in-frame clones and lacks some. Of hundreds of thousands of clones listed, roughly 95% are singletons. Material for sequencing was naive CD4+ T cells sorted from blood. Receptors were obtained from a woman aged 25 to 39 in good health. CDR3s leave out the opening cysteine and the closing phenylalanine or tryptophan.

v_call: TRBV28; j_call: TRBJ1-5; cdr3_aa: ASSSHDRGHQPQH
v_call: TRBV6-1; j_call: TRBJ2-7; cdr3_aa: ASRSPGQGTYEQY
v_call: TRBV18; j_call: TRBJ2-3; cdr3_aa: ASSPFGRTQY
v_call: TRBV29-1; j_call: TRBJ2-5; cdr3_aa: SVDGKTQY
v_call: TRBV19; j_call: TRBJ1-2; cdr3_aa: ATVDIAWNYGYT
v_call: TRBV4-2; j_call: TRBJ2-7; cdr3_aa: ASSQDQGSPLQQY
v_call: TRBV6-4; j_call: TRBJ2-2; cdr3_aa: ASSDGRSGSTGELF
v_call: TRBV10-2; j_call: TRBJ2-1; cdr3_aa: ASSESMASIGQF
v_call: TRBV7-9; j_call: TRBJ2-2; cdr3_aa: ASSLVGQATGELF
v_call: TRBV27; j_call: TRBJ1-2; cdr3_aa: ATKTSWEDGYT
v_call: TRBV18; j_call: TRBJ2-5; cdr3_aa: ASSPGLAGNQETQY